Sequencing of this TCR beta chain was carried out in a study of tumor and adjacent non-tumor tissue in lung cancer. The wider study: There were 11 to 13 adenocarcinoma, a couple of squamous cell carcinoma and 1 small cell lung cancer cases. Study findings and constraints: Shorter survival was associated with higher TCR diversity in tumors. Top 100 clones took a larger repertoire share in normal lung.

CDR3 length equals 13 residues. Germline lookup yields CDR1 SGHNT and CDR2 YYREEE (reference sequence). The library came from three nested PCR rounds adapted from ARM-PCR protocols. MiXCR was run by TCRdb on the multiplex PCR reads, yielding one entry per CDR3 protein. The data show tens of thousands of distinct CDR3 sequences, 73% seen once. Notes on this clonotype: What it binds is unknown. The junction departs from the called germline gene at one end, perhaps through a read error.

This sample's RNA came from whole unsorted tissue. Sequenced input: lung tumor tissue. This rearrangement joins TRBV5-4 to TRBJ2-1; the D gene is possibly TRBD2 (6 bases). This sequence originates from a man aged 55 to 70 with non-small cell lung cancer. CDR3 DNA: TGTGCGAGCTGCGGGGCCCCCATGAATGAGCAGTCCTTC. Encoded protein: CASCGAPMNEQSF.